The entry below describes one T cell receptor beta chain. Antigen specificity is unknown. The data were obtained in a study of T-cell memory formation after mild COVID-19. TCRdb redid the calling of the 5' RACE reads with MiXCR, one entry per CDR3 protein. The table includes 250,000 to 300,000 distinct CDR3 sequences, under 20% detected once. Whole-study findings and limits: Later expanders leaned CD4+, whereas day 15 to 85 contracting clones were balanced CD4/CD8.

The CDR3 runs 12 residues. The ends lost 5 bases at V and 11 bases at J; junction bases unmatched: 7. The specimen was PBMCs or a T cell subset sorted from them (not recorded which). The V and J genes are TRBV12-3 or TRBV12-4 and TRBJ2-3, with 7 bases lining up with TRBD2. The clonotype originates from a man aged 18 to 30 who had mild COVID-19 (a few samples of this study predate the infection). Cell type and time point are not known. In nucleotides, the CDR3 is TGTGCCAGCAGTGCAGGGACTATTAAGCAGTATTTT. This sequence encodes CASSAGTIKQYF.